The T cell receptor beta chain under discussion was sequenced for a study of beta chain features in type 1 diabetes. The wider study: Patients did not differ from healthy donors in age, gender or cell yield.

Comments on this clone: Antigen specificity is unknown.

As every portion of the isolated RNA was reverse transcribed, the sequencing read expressed TCRB transcripts. TCRdb's copy holds only in-frame clones and misses some; the assay was immunoSEQ multiplex PCR. This table has 25,000 to 30,000 clones, approximately 65% appearing once. General study findings and limits: The naive, central memory and Treg TCRB repertoires looked more alike in patients than they did in healthy donors. Significant though moderate, a shortening of TCRB CDR3s appeared in all four CD4+ subsets of Type 1 diabetes patients. Type 1 diabetes patients had fewer VDJ junction insertions and more deletions.

Germline assignment: CDR1 ENHRY and CDR2 SYGVKD. CDR3 length: 14 amino acids. With 2 bases removed from V and 1 base from J, the gap between germline ends came to 8 bases. This receptor was identified in a woman aged 25 to 39 with type 1 diabetes. The J gene is TRBJ2-5, the V gene TRBV10-3; no definite D call. Specimen: Tregs from blood. The CDR3 DNA follows: TGTGCCATCAGTGAGCCACAGTTCCAAGAGACCCAGTACTTC. Its protein is CAISEPQFQETQYF.